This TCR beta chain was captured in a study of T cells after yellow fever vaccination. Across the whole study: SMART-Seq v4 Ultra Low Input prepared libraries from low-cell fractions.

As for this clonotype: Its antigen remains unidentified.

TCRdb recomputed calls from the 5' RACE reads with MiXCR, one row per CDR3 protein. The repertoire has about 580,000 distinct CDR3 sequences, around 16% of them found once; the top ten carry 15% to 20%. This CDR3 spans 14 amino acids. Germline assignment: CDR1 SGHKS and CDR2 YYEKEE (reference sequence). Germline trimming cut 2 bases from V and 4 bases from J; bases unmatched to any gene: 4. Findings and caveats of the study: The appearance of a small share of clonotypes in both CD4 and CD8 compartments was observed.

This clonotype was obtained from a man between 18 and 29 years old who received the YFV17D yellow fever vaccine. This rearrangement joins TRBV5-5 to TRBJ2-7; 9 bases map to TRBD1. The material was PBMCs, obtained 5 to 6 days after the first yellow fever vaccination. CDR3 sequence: CASSFRTGVYEQYF. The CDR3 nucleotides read TGTGCCAGCAGCTTCCGGACAGGGGTTTACGAGCAGTACTTC.